This T cell receptor (beta chain) is drawn from a study of shared clonotypes between healthy human individuals. The study's findings and limits: Estimated clonotype richness was generally higher in naive than memory subsets. Rarefaction showed sorted-subset sequencing was incomplete despite large depth.

A CD45RA-negative memory subset and a CD45RA+ naive subset were separated from the CD4+ cells. Study processing details: Because ImmunoSEQ provided only junction sequences with no quality scores, the filtering differed. Clones were read by immunoSEQ multiplex PCR, and TCRdb kept only the in-frame ones, dropping some. The D gene and trimming were derived from the DNA, and the V and J assignments and clone size from that table. This table holds over 1.4 million clones, more than 95% found once. Remarks on this clone: The antigen remains undetermined.

This CDR3 region has 14 residues. V dropped 8 bases and J dropped 5; count of bases not matched to a gene: 6. Germline values: CDR1 SGHVS, CDR2 FQNEAQ. The source is a man aged 25 to 40 in good health. Sequenced input: naive CD4+ T cells sorted from blood. The subset is: CD45RA+ positively selected. The genes are TRBV7-8 and TRBJ2-7; 13 bases agree with TRBD2. CDR3 sequence reads: CASRTSGREDEQYF. DNA of the CDR3: TGTGCCAGCCGGACTAGCGGGAGAGAGGACGAGCAGTACTTC.